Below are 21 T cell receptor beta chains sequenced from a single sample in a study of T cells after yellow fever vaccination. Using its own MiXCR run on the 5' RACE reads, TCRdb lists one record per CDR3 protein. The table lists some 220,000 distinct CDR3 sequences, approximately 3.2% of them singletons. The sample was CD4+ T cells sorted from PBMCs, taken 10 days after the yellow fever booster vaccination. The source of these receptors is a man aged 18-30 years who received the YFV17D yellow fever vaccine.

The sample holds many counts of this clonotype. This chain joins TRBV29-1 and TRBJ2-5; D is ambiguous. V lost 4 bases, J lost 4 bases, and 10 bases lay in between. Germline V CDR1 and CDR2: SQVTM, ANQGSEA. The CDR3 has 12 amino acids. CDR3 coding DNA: TGCAGCGTTGTCAGGTTTGGAGAGACCCAGTACTTC. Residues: CSVVRFGETQYF.

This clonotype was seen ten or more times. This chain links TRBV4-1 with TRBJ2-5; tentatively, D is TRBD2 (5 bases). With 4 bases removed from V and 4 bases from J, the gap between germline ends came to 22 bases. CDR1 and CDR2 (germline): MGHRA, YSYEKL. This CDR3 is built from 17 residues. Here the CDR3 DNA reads TGCGCCAGCAGCCCCAGATCTTCAGGCAGCGGAGGAGAGACCCAGTACTTC. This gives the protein CASSPRSSGSGGETQYF.

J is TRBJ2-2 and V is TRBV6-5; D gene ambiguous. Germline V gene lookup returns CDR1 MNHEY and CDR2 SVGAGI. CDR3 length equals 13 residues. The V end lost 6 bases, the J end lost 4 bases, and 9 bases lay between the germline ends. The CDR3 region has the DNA TGTGCCAGCAGGGCCCTCGTCACCGGGGAGCTGTTTTTT. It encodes CASRALVTGELFF.

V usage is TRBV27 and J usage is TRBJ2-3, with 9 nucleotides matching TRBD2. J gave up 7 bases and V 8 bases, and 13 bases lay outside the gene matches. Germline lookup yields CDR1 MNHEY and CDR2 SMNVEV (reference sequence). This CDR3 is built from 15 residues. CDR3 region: CASLSRGGVEYTQYF. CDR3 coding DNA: TGTGCCAGCCTCTCACGCGGGGGGGTGGAGTATACGCAGTATTTT.

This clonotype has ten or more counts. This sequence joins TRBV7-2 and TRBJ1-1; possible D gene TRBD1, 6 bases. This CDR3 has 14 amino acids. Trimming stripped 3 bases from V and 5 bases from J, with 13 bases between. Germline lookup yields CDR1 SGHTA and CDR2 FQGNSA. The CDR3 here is CASSFSRGGTEAFF. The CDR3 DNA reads TGTGCCAGCAGCTTCAGCAGGGGCGGGACTGAAGCTTTCTTT.

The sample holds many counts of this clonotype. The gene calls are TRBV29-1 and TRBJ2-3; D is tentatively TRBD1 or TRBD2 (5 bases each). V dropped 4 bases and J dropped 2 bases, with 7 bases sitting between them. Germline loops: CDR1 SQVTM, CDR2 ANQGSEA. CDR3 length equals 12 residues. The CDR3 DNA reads TGCAGCGTTGGGGGACCCACAGATACGCAGTATTTT. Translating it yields CSVGGPTDTQYF.

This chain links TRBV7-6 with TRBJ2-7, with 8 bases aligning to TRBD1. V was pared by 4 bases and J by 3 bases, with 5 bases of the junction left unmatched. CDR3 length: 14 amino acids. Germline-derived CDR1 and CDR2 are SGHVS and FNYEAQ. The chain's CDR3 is CASSSGQGNYEQYV. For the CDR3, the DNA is TGTGCCAGCAGCTCCGGACAGGGAAACTACGAGCAGTACGTC.

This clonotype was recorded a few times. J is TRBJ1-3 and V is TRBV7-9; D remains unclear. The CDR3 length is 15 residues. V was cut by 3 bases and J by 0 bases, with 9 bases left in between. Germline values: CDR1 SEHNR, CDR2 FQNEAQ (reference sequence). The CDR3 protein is CASSLAYPSGNTIYF. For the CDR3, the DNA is TGTGCCAGCAGCTTGGCATACCCCTCTGGAAACACCATATATTTT.

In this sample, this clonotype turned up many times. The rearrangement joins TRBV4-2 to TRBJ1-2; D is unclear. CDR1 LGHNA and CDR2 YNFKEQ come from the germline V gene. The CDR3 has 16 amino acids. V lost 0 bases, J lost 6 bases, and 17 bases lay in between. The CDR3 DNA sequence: TGTGCCAGCAGCCAAGATCTGTTCCGGGATGGGGATGGCTACACCTTC. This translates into CASSQDLFRDGDGYTF.

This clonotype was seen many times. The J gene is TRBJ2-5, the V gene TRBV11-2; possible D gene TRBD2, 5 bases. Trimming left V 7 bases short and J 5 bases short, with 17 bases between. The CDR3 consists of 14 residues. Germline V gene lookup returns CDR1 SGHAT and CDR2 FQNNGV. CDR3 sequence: CASTDLRGWETQYF. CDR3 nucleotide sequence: TGTGCCAGCACCGACCTACGGGGTTGGGAGACCCAGTACTTC. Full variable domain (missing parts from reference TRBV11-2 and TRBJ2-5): EAGVAQSPRYKIIEKRQSVAFWCNPISGHATLYWYQQILGQGPKLLIQFQNNGVVDDSQLPKDRFSAERLKGVDSTLKIQPAKLEDSAVYLCASTDLRGWETQYFGPGTRLLVL.

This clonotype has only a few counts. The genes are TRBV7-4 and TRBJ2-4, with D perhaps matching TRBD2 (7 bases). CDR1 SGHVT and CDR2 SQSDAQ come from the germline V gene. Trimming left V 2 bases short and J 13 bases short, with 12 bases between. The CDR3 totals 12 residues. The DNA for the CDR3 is TGTGCCAGCAGCTTACCGGGGGGCCAACAGTACTTC. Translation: CASSLPGGQQYF.

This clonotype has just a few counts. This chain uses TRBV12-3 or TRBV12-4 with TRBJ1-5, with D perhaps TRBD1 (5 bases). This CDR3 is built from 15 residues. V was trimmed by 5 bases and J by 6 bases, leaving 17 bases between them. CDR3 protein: CASSGVSGAGQPQHF. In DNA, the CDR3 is TGTGCCAGCAGTGGGGTTAGCGGGGCCGGTCAGCCCCAGCATTTT.

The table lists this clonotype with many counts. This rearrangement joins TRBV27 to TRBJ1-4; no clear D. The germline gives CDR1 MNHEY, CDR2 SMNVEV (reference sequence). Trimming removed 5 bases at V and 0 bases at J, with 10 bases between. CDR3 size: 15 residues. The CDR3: CASSQQSATNEKLFF. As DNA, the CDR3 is TGTGCCAGCAGTCAACAGAGTGCAACTAATGAAAAACTGTTTTTT.

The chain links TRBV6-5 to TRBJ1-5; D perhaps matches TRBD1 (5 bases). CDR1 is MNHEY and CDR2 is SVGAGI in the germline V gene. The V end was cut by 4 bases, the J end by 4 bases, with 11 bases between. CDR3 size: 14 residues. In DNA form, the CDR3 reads TGTGCCAGCAGTTCACCGGGGGTAAATCAGCCCCAGCATTTT. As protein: CASSSPGVNQPQHF.

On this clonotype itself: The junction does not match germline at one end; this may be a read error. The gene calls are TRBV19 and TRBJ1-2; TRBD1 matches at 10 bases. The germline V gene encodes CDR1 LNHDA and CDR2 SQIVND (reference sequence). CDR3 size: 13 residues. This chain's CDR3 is CASRTGTGAAEAF. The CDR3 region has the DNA TGTGCCAGTAGGACCGGGACAGGGGCCGCCGAAGCCTTC.

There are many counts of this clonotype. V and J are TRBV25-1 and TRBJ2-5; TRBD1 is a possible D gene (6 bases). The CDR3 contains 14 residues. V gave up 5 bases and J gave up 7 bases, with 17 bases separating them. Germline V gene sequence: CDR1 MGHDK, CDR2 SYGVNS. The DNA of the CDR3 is TGTGCCAGCAGTAGGGCAGGGGCGGGCAGGACCCAGTACTTC. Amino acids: CASSRAGAGRTQYF.

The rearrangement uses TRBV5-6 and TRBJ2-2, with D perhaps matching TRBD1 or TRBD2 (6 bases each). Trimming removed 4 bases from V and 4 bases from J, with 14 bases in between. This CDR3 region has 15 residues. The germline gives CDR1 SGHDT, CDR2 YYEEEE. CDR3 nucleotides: TGTGCCAGCAGCGCGCCAGGGGAGGCCACCGGGGAGCTGTTTTTT. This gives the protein CASSAPGEATGELFF.

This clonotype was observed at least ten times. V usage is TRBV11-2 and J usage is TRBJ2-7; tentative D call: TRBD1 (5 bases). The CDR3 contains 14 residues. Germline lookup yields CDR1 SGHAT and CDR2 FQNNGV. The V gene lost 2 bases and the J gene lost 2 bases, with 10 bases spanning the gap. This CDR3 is CASSLSDTAYEQYF. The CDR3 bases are TGTGCCAGCAGCTTATCGGACACCGCCTACGAGCAGTACTTC.

CDR3 DNA sequence: TGTGCCAGCTCACGCCGACAGGGAGTCGACGAGCAGTACGTC. Its protein product is CASSRRQGVDEQYV. J is TRBJ2-7 and V is TRBV18; 7 bases align to TRBD1. In germline, CDR1 is KGHSH, CDR2 LQKENI. V lost 4 bases to trimming and J lost 5 bases; unmatched junction nucleotides: 8. This CDR3 spans 14 amino acids.

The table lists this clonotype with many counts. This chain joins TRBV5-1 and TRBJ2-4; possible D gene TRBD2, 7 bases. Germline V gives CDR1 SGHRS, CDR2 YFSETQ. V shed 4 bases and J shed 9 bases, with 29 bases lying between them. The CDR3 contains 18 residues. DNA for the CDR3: TGCGCCAGCAGCCAAGAGGCCTTGGCGGGCCGGAGGGGGGGCATTCAGTACTTC. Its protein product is CASSQEALAGRRGGIQYF.

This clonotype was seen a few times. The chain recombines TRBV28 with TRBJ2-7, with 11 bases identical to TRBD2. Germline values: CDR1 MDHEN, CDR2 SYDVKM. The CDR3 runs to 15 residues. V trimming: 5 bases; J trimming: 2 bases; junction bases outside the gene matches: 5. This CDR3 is CASSPTSGGTYEQYV. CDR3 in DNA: TGTGCCAGCAGTCCTACTAGCGGGGGAACCTACGAGCAGTACGTC.